This T cell receptor beta chain originates from a study of cytomegalovirus exposure and HLA in healthy donors. Study summary: In a later analysis, it was reported that the 120 validation repertoires had been produced on the same platform as the 666 repertoires belonging to the first cohort.

Clones were sequenced by immunoSEQ multiplex PCR, and TCRdb holds only the in-frame ones, with some missing. Of more than 95,000 clones listed, 94% are singletons. The donors were members of the approximately 120-subject validation cohort (separate from the approximately 670-subject first cohort). Of note for this clone: Its specificity is unknown.

The V end was cut by 7 bases, the J end by 6 bases, with 15 bases between. Germline V gene lookup returns CDR1 MDHEN and CDR2 SYDVKM. The CDR3 spans 13 residues. Study-wide points: Using the classifier, cytomegalovirus status was reportedly diagnosed with high specificity and sensitivity. Cytomegalovirus association was assigned to 170 or so TCR beta chains.

This chain joins TRBV28 and TRBJ1-2, with unresolved D. The TCR comes from a woman in her late teens or twenties in good health and CMV-seronegative. Sequencing used PBMCs. CDR3 in DNA: TGTGCCAGCACCCGTCAGGTATTCAATGGCTACACCTTC. Amino acid sequence: CASTRQVFNGYTF.